Below, 17 T cell receptor beta chains from the same sample are listed, as sequenced in a study of cytomegalovirus exposure and HLA in healthy donors. The PCR used 60 Vbeta and 13 Jbeta primers. The repertoire was sequenced with immunoSEQ multiplex PCR; TCRdb's copy has only in-frame clones and lacks some. The table records more than 95,000 clones, approximately 87% of them present only once. Sequencing was performed on PBMCs. These receptors were collected from a man aged 18 to 30 in good health and CMV-seropositive.

The CDR3 loop reads CASSLEGGEYNQPQHF. CDR3 bases: TGTGCCAGCAGCTTAGAGGGGGGAGAATACAATCAGCCCCAGCATTTT. The rearrangement uses TRBV11-2 and TRBJ1-5; TRBD1 is a possible D gene (5 bases). Germline lookup yields CDR1 SGHAT and CDR2 FQNNGV. The CDR3 runs to 16 residues. The V end lost 0 bases, the J end lost 3 bases, and 12 bases lay between the germline ends.

V and J are TRBV5-1 and TRBJ2-2; D call uncertain. Trimming stripped 1 base from V and 3 bases from J, with 4 bases between. Germline CDR1 and CDR2: SGHRS and YFSETQ. The CDR3 contains 13 residues. CDR3 sequence (DNA): TGCGCCAGCAGCTTGATAGACACCGGGGAGCTGTTTTTT. Protein: CASSLIDTGELFF. The complete variable domain, with remaining parts taken from reference TRBV5-1 and TRBJ2-2, reads KAGVTQTPRYLIKTRGQQVTLSCSPISGHRSVSWYQQTPGQGLQFLFEYFSETQRNKGNFPGRFSGRQFSNSRSEMNVSTLELGDSALYLCASSLIDTGELFFGEGSRLTVL.

The chain has TRBV10-2 and TRBJ1-2; D is unresolved. In germline, CDR1 is WSHSY, CDR2 SAAADI. CDR3 length: 13 amino acids. Trimming removed 2 bases at V and 7 bases at J, with 11 bases between. For the CDR3, the DNA is TGCGCCAGCAGTGAGGACAAGGTTGGTGGCTACACCTTC. Translating gives CASSEDKVGGYTF.

The V gene is TRBV28, the J gene TRBJ2-5, with 8 bases identical to TRBD1. The CDR3 has 15 residues. The junction had 10 bases not matched to a gene; V was cut back by 3 bases and J by 7 bases. Germline lookup yields CDR1 MDHEN and CDR2 SYDVKM. The CDR3 here is CASSFPRQGKTTQYF. CDR3 bases: TGTGCCAGCAGTTTCCCCCGACAGGGGAAGACGACCCAGTACTTC.

The rearrangement links TRBV10-3 to TRBJ1-6; tentative D call: TRBD1 (6 bases). The CDR3 totals 14 residues. The V end was cut by 6 bases, the J end by 6 bases, with 12 bases between. Germline values: CDR1 ENHRY, CDR2 SYGVKD. CDR3 bases: TGTGCCATCAGAACCGGACAGATTAATTCACCCCTCCACTTT. Protein sequence: CAIRTGQINSPLHF.

The chain is built from TRBV5-6 and TRBJ1-1; maybe TRBD1 (6 bases). Trimming took off 5 bases at V and 0 bases at J, with 17 bases between the two ends. CDR3 length equals 16 residues. From germline, CDR1 is SGHDT and CDR2 YYEEEE. Here the CDR3 reads CASSRRGQTMNTEAFF. The DNA for the CDR3 is TGTGCCAGCAGTAGACGAGGACAGACCATGAACACTGAAGCTTTCTTT.

The V and J genes are TRBV4-2 and TRBJ1-4; D remains ambiguous. Trimming shortened V by 0 bases and J by 0 bases, and 5 bases separated the two germline ends. Germline CDR1 is LGHNA and CDR2 is YNFKEQ. CDR3 length: 15 amino acids. CDR3 DNA: TGTGCCAGCAGCCAAGAGCGAGCAACTAATGAAAAACTGTTTTTT. Translation gives CASSQERATNEKLFF.

As for this clone: One end of the junction is discordant with germline, which a read error may explain. The chain couples TRBV6-1 to TRBJ1-5; D ambiguous. The CDR3 totals 12 residues. The germline V gene encodes CDR1 MNHNS and CDR2 SASEGT. DNA of the CDR3: TGTGCCAGCAGGCGGGGTAATCAGCCCCAGAATTTT. This translates into CASRRGNQPQNF.

This rearrangement joins TRBV7-9 to TRBJ1-1; a weak D match, TRBD1 (6 bases). This CDR3 region has 15 residues. V lost 4 bases and J 4 bases, leaving 16 bases between the germline ends. Germline assignment: CDR1 SEHNR and CDR2 FQNEAQ (reference sequence). The CDR3 nucleotides are TGTGCCAGCAGCTCCCGTACAGGGTTTGGCACTGAAGCTTTCTTT. Encoded protein: CASSSRTGFGTEAFF.

This chain uses TRBV10-1 with TRBJ2-1; TRBD2 agrees at 8 bases. The length of the CDR3 is 20 residues. Germline V gene sequence: CDR1 WNHNN, CDR2 SYGVQD (reference sequence). V was clipped by 4 bases and J by 4 bases; unmatched bases: 21. The CDR3 DNA is TGCGCCAGCAGTGGGAAAGACGGAAAGTTTACTAGCGGACATTACAATGAGCAGTTCTTC. It translates to CASSGKDGKFTSGHYNEQFF.

The chain has TRBV19 and TRBJ1-5; D perhaps matches TRBD1 (5 bases). This CDR3 spans 14 amino acids. Germline CDR1 LNHDA, CDR2 SQIVND (reference sequence). The V end lost 4 bases, the J end lost 3 bases, and 10 bases lay between the germline ends. The CDR3 nucleotides are TGTGCCAGTAGTAGGGACTTCACCAATCAGCCCCAGCATTTT. As protein: CASSRDFTNQPQHF.

The chain has TRBV6-6 and TRBJ2-3; 8 bases align to TRBD1. The CDR3 contains 15 residues. CDR1 MNHNY and CDR2 SVGAGI come from the germline V gene (reference sequence). With V trimmed by 5 bases and J by 5 bases, 9 bases remained unmatched. CDR3 sequence: CASSNRGLTEDTQYF. DNA of the CDR3: TGTGCCAGCAGTAACAGGGGGTTAACGGAAGATACGCAGTATTTT.

This clone occurred once. This chain links TRBV11-2 with TRBJ2-1; the match to TRBD2 covers 9 bases. The J segment lost 4 bases and the V segment lost 0 bases, leaving 13 bases of the junction unmatched. Germline values: CDR1 SGHAT, CDR2 FQNNGV. The CDR3 is 19 amino acids. CDR3 sequence reads: CASSLDLGAGGPGYNEQFF. DNA for the CDR3: TGTGCCAGCAGCTTAGATCTCGGGGCGGGGGGGCCAGGGTACAATGAGCAGTTCTTC.

The chain recombines TRBV18 with TRBJ1-1; the D gene is possibly TRBD1 (6 bases). Looked up from germline, CDR1 is KGHSH and CDR2 is LQKENI. Trimming removed 6 bases at V and 4 bases at J, with 15 bases between. This CDR3 has 14 residues. CDR3 sequence: CASSPRGLGTEAFF. In DNA, the CDR3 is TGTGCCAGCTCCCCCAGGGGTCTGGGCACTGAAGCTTTCTTT.

The rearrangement links TRBV19 to TRBJ1-4; D possibly corresponds to TRBD1 (6 bases). This CDR3 has 13 amino acids. Germline values: CDR1 LNHDA, CDR2 SQIVND (reference sequence). Trimming took off 8 bases at V and 4 bases at J, with 11 bases between the two ends. The CDR3 DNA reads TGTGCCAGTCTGGACAGCTTTAATGAAAAACTGTTTTTT. This encodes CASLDSFNEKLFF.

This rearrangement joins TRBV7-6 to TRBJ1-5, with 7 positions matching TRBD1. Germline loops: CDR1 SGHVS, CDR2 FNYEAQ. Unmatched junction bases numbered 9, after V lost 4 bases and J lost 0 bases. The CDR3 extends over 17 amino acids. CDR3 region: CASSSSTGPTSNQPQHF. The CDR3 DNA reads TGTGCCAGCAGCTCCTCGACAGGGCCGACTAGCAATCAGCCCCAGCATTTT.

This clone is a singleton in its sample. The chain recombines TRBV14 with TRBJ2-7; 12 nucleotides line up with TRBD2. The ends lost 4 bases at V and 2 bases at J; junction bases unmatched: 3. Germline lookup yields CDR1 SGHDN and CDR2 FVKESK. The CDR3 spans 15 residues. The CDR3 nucleotides read TGTGCCAGCAGCCGGTCTAGCGGGGGGGCCTACGAGCAGTACTTC. Protein product: CASSRSSGGAYEQYF.